The text below deals with one T cell receptor (beta chain). It has no known antigen specificity. Base qualities are not recorded, but no much larger clone differs from it by a single base. The sample originates from a study of cytomegalovirus exposure and HLA in healthy donors (dated by TCRdb to between 2016 and 2019). Background on the whole study: According to an earlier analysis of a few hundred of the donors, about 190 million T cells yielded over 90 million unique TCR beta sequences and approximately 300 Gb of sequence data. In addition to the first cohort of 650 to 750 subjects, a separate validation cohort of some 120 different subjects was used. To decide whether each TCR beta V gene segment behaved as functional or pseudogenic, an earlier analysis of several hundred of the donors relied on high-throughput TCR beta sequencing. On average, roughly 240,000 unique TCR beta nucleotide sequences were sequenced per donor among some 430 genotyped donors of the cohort, with 15% to 20% of those sequences being non-productive. All discovery cohort repertoires had been generated using a single sequencing platform. Rather than using new phenotypic data, the later analysis identified candidate immune exposures from TCR beta sequences and from how often those sequences occurred across donors. An early release that covered 500 to 800 HLA-typed donors contained approximately 290 gigabases of sequencing data and 85 million to 100 million unique TCR sequences. A later genetic analysis took genome-wide SNP genotypes for about 65% of the roughly 670 donors and used that subset as a discovery cohort. Roughly 5 DR-DQ haplotypes were handled as single units for association and clustering because linkage in the cohort was strong. A later analysis re-examined previously published TCR beta repertoires from over 500 donors and added high-resolution HLA genotyping to investigate patterns of TCR occurrence. HLA typing included class I and class II loci at four-digit resolution. Among the approximately 430 genotyped donors, approximately 82% belonged to the genetic ancestry cluster associated with self-reported Caucasian donors. The study aimed to test whether signatures of past pathogen exposure could be identified by cataloging public T cell receptors. To predict cytomegalovirus infection status, the study combined high-throughput TCR immunosequencing, statistical association of individual TCRs with disease status, and machine learning. Typing coverage varied by locus: roughly 620-640 donors for A, B, C, DRB1 and DQB1; approximately 500 for DQA1; more than 600 for DPA1; approximately 450 for DPB1. Donor age, sex, ethnicity and CMV serostatus were collected together with the repertoire data. Using immunosequencing, the study profiled T cell repertoires from some 670 subjects and related those repertoires to cytomegalovirus serostatus.

The paper's findings and limits, for the study overall: A later analysis found that TCR association rates varied across HLA loci, with DRB1 alleles showing the most associated TCRs and HLA-C alleles the fewest. The only immune exposure information available for the cohort was CMV serostatus. In a later genetic analysis, a missense DCLRE1C variant was associated with V-gene and J-gene trimming of TCR beta chains, and the association was replicated in an independent cohort. Only TCR beta chains were sequenced in this cohort, and the absence of alpha or paired-chain data limited detectable features. According to the authors, the approach could potentially be generalized to other disease states and immunological phenotypes. Because some donors lacked HLA typing at each locus, the association tests relied only on the typed subset. Linkage disequilibrium might explain the correlated functional status among segregating V segments, but an unknown experimental factor could not be excluded. In a later analysis, most CMV-associated TCR beta chains were found to appear HLA-restricted, with HLA associations seemingly driven largely by CMV exposure. At a false discovery rate of 0.05, a later analysis linked 16,951 TCR beta sequences to specific HLA alleles. Compared with the approximately 670-donor mean, donors in an Asian-associated ancestry cluster had fewer N-insertions in productive TCRs, according to a later genetic analysis. Because counts were too low, 15 to 20 rarely observed V segments, including chromosome 9 orphons, were excluded from the earlier analysis of about 500 of the donors. While some public TCRs were present in many individuals, most TCR sequences turned up only very rarely across donors. The study listed 150 to 200 TCR beta chains as associated with cytomegalovirus. A further reported finding was that TCR beta sequences accurately predicted the HLA-A and HLA-B alleles for most subjects in the first cohort. A cluster of highly shared sequence variants was judged likely to represent a technical artifact of the sequencing pipeline. Some IMGT-functional V segments, including TRBV6-2 and TRBV6-3, could not be told apart with the 87-base-pair reads, so those segments were excluded. According to a later analysis, parvovirus B19, influenza, CMV and Epstein-Barr virus appeared linked to several top co-occurrence clusters. Compared with equally common non-associated chains, HLA-associated TCR beta chains in a later analysis were more clonally expanded and had lower generation probabilities. Roughly uniform sequencing depth across donors was assumed in presence/absence analyses, although this assumption may not hold. When HLA alleles, especially DR and DQ, strongly co-occurred, TCR associations were difficult to assign to individual alleles. A few of the identified cytomegalovirus-associated TCR beta chains were confirmed in vitro to be specific for cytomegalovirus antigens. In an earlier analysis of about 540 of the donors, most TCR beta V segments were observed in productive rearrangements about 90% or about 30% of the time, broadly matching IMGT annotations. In both the original and validation cohorts, the classifier was reported to diagnose cytomegalovirus status with high specificity and sensitivity.

Libraries came from the immunoSEQ multiplex PCR assay. For the multiplex PCR, a mixture combining 60 forward primers for TCR Vbeta segments and 13 reverse primers for TCR Jbeta segments was used. The CDR3 region of rearranged TCR beta genes was amplified from genomic DNA with a multiplex PCR assay. The amplified TCR beta libraries were sequenced on the Illumina HiSeq System as 87-base-pair reads. In the paper's pipeline: Across the 666 repertoires, a later analysis counted some 80 million unique TCR beta chains, approximately 10 million of which were shared by at least two donors. Raw reads were error-corrected and collapsed into unique sequences with a nearest-neighbor algorithm that merged closely related sequences to remove PCR and sequencing errors. CDR3 sequences were aligned to IMGT reference sequences to assign V, D and J gene segments. For a sequence to be retained, a match of at least six nucleotides to both a V gene segment and a J gene segment was required. Rearrangements were classified as productive when the CDR3 lacked stop codons and remained in frame with V and J, and all other rearrangements were classified as non-productive. Following IMGT convention, CDR3 was defined as the stretch from the second conserved V-encoded cysteine up to the conserved J-encoded phenylalanine. The earlier analysis of some 600 of the donors excluded sequences that lacked an unambiguous match to a single V gene segment. An earlier analysis of about 590 of the donors classified V segments as functional when productive rearrangements were above 56.7% and as segregating when the standard deviation between donors was above 5%. A statistical classification framework was built to diagnose cytomegalovirus status from the catalog of TCR beta chain sequences. A later analysis assigned V and J genes by comparing TCR nucleotide sequences with IMGT/GENE-DB human TR gene sequences. In a later analysis, CDR3 sequences and most-parsimonious VDJ recombination scenarios were assigned using the TCRdist pipeline. In a later analysis, each TCR beta chain was defined by its CDR3 amino acid sequence together with its V-gene family, and reads lacking a unique V-gene family were excluded. As a way to deal with suspected cross-contamination and a sequencing artifact, a later analysis dropped hundreds of nucleotide sequences that were highly shared and had low generation probability. A later analysis calculated a clonal expansion index for each public chain from normalized within-repertoire ranks of inferred template counts. Generation probabilities in a later analysis came from a VDJ recombination model fitted to out-of-frame rearrangements, and those results were checked against IGoR. In a later analysis, TCR-TCR, TCR-HLA and TCR-CMV co-occurrence was scored with hypergeometric tests, and a repertoire-size bias correction was applied to TCR pairs. In a later analysis, false discovery rates were estimated by permuting HLA or CMV assignments 20 times. In a later analysis, co-occurring TCRs were grouped with DBSCAN, and TCRdist sequence similarity was added when clustering was performed within HLA-allele-positive subsets. Repertoires with fewer than 30,000 or more than 120,000 public chains were left out of co-occurrence clustering, as were five repertoires with anomalous nucleotide sharing. TCRdb obtained this table from immuneACCESS and retained in-frame rearrangements with V and J assigned. These tables miss some clones; where compared with another copy, unresolved V genes account for less than half of the shortfall, and the remainder is unexplained. V, J and clone size are those of that table, while D and trimming were read from the DNA. This sample gives approximately 100,000 clones in total; about four fifths of them show up just once. The ten largest account for 3.5% to 4.5% of the sample.

CDR1 SGHTA and CDR2 FQGNSA were looked up in the germline V gene. Relative to germline, V is 5 bases shorter and J is 2 bases shorter, with 15 bases between their ends. The CDR3 numbers 16 residues from cysteine through phenylalanine. CDR3 DNA only is kept here, 48 bases in frame from base 1. The cohort was made up of 666 healthy bone marrow donors. All cohort members were sampled while nominally healthy, although unrecorded immune exposures were likely present. The donor was CMV seropositive and belonged to the group of about 290 seropositive cohort members. Each donor provided a peripheral blood sample, and peripheral blood mononuclear cells were used for TCR beta sequencing. Genomic DNA extraction from the blood cell samples was performed with the Qiagen DNeasy Blood Extraction Kit.

The source material was PBMCs. The clonotype comes from a female donor in good health and CMV-seropositive. The chain is made from TRBV7-2 and TRBJ2-2; TRBD2 could be the D gene, as 6 bases match. The CDR3 protein sequence reads: CASSARGPGNTGELFF. The nucleotides are TGTGCCAGCAGCGCGCGGGGCCCGGGTAACACCGGGGAGCTGTTTTTT.